This T cell receptor beta chain appears in the sequencing data of a study of blood T cells in healthy people across ages. The CDR3 covers 16 residues. From germline, CDR1 is SGDLS and CDR2 YYNGEE. The V and J ends lost 4 bases and 8 bases respectively, with 22 bases between them. This clonotype was observed a handful of times. Its antigen is still unknown. Then a second PCR, running roughly 7 to 11 cycles, was carried out with a sample-barcoded 5' primer and a J-beta primer mix. One entry per CDR3 protein, called by TCRdb with MiXCR from the 5' RACE reads. The table lists approximately 830,000 distinct CDR3 sequences, 60% to 80% of them singletons. Study-level points and caveats: There were more naive CD4+ cells and higher diversity in long-lived donors than in aged donors.

Input material: blood. The chain employs TRBV9 and TRBJ2-4, with D perhaps matching TRBD1 or TRBD2 (5 bases each). The clonotype comes from a man aged 25-45 years in good health. CDR3 nucleotides: TGTGCCAGCAGCCCCCGGGAAGGGGCGATGGCGGACATTCAGTACTTC. It specifies CASSPREGAMADIQYF.